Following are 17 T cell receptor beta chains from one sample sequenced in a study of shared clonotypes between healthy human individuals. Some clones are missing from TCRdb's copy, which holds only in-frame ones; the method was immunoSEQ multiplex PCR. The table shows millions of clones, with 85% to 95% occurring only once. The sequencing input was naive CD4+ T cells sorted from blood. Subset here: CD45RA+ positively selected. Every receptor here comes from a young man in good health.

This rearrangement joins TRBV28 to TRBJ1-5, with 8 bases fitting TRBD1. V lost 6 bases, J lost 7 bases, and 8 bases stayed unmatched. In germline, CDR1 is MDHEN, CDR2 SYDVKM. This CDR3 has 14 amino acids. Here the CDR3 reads CASSSGDRRQPQHF. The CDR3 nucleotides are TGTGCCAGCAGCTCCGGGGACAGGAGGCAGCCCCAGCATTTT.

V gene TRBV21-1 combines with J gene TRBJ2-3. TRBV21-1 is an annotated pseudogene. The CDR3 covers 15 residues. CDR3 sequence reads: CASSKESEGADTQYF. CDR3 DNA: TGTGCCAGCAGCAAAGAATCGGAAGGTGCAGATACGCAGTATTTT.

The CDR3 DNA follows: TGTGCCATCAGTCAGCGGGAGTGGGACGAGCAGTACTTC. This translates into CAISQREWDEQYF. V is TRBV10-3 and J is TRBJ2-7, with TRBD2 identical over 8 bases. The junction had 5 bases not matched to a gene; V was cut back by 5 bases and J by 5 bases. Germline V lookup: CDR1 ENHRY, CDR2 SYGVKD. CDR3 length: 13 amino acids.

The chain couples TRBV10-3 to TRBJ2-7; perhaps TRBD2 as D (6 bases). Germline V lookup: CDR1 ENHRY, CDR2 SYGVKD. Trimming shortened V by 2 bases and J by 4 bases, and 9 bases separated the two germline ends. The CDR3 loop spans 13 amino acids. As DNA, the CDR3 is TGTGCCATCAGTGAGACGGGACTTTACGAGCAGTACTTC. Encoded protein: CAISETGLYEQYF.

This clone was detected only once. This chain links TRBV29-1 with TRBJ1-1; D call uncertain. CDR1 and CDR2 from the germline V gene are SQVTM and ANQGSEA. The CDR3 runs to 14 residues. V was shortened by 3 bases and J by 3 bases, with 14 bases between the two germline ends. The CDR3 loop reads CSVEGRLVDTEAFF. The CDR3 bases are TGCAGCGTTGAGGGCAGGCTTGTAGACACTGAAGCTTTCTTT.

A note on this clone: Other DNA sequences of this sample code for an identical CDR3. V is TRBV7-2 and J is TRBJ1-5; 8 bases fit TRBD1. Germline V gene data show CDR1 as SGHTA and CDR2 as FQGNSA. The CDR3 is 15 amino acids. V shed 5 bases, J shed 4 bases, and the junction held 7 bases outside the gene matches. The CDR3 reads CASSNQGAGNQPQHF. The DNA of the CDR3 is TGTGCCAGCAGCAACCAGGGGGCGGGGAATCAGCCCCAGCATTTT.

This chain's CDR3 is CASSVLQNTEAFF. The CDR3 bases are TGTGCCAGCAGTGTTCTTCAGAACACTGAAGCTTTCTTT. The chain is built from TRBV7-9 and TRBJ1-1; D is unclear. With 6 bases removed from V and 1 base from J, the gap between germline ends came to 9 bases. In germline, CDR1 is SEHNR, CDR2 FQNEAQ (reference sequence). The CDR3 runs to 13 residues.

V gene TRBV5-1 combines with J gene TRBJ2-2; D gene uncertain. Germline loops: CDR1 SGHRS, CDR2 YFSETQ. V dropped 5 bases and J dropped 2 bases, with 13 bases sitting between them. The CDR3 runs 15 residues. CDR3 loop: CASSIPTPNTGELFF. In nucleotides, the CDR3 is TGCGCCAGCAGTATTCCGACACCCAACACCGGGGAGCTGTTTTTT.

The CDR3 is CASSAAQTRTGELFF. CDR3 coding DNA: TGTGCCAGCTCCGCCGCCCAGACTAGGACCGGGGAGCTGTTTTTT. The chain carries TRBV18 and TRBJ2-2; D is possibly TRBD2 (6 bases). The CDR3 is made up of 15 amino acids. V dropped 6 bases and J dropped 5 bases, with 16 bases sitting between them. CDR1 and CDR2 from the germline V gene are KGHSH and LQKENI.

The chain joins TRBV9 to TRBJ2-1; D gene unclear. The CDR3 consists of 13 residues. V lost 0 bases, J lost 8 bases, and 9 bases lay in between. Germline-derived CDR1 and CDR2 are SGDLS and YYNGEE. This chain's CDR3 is CASSVAWPHEQFF. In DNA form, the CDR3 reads TGTGCCAGCAGCGTAGCTTGGCCCCATGAGCAGTTCTTC.

The CDR3: CASSHPVGGPTNEKLFF. The CDR3, as DNA: TGTGCCAGCAGCCACCCGGTAGGGGGGCCAACTAATGAAAAACTGTTTTTT. This chain links TRBV21-1 with TRBJ1-4. TRBV21-1 counts as a pseudogene. The CDR3 covers 17 residues.

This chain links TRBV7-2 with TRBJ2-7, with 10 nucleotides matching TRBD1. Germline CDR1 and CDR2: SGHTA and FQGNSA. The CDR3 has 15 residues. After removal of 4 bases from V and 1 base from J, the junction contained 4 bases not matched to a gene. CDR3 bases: TGTGCCAGCAGCTCCGGACAGGGGGAATCCTACGAGCAGTACTTC. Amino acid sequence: CASSSGQGESYEQYF.

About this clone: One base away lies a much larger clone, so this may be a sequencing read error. This CDR3 is CAWSPGTGRQLQHF. In nucleotides, the CDR3 is TGTGCCTGGAGTCCGGGGACAGGGAGACAGCTCCAGCATTTT. The chain employs TRBV30 and TRBJ1-5; 9 nucleotides line up with TRBD1. The CDR3 consists of 14 residues. Germline lookup yields CDR1 GTSNPN and CDR2 SVGIG (reference sequence). The full variable domain, its missing parts supplied by reference TRBV30 and TRBJ1-5, is SQTIHQWPATLVQPVGSPLSLECTVEGTSNPNLYWYRQAAGRGLQLLFYSVGIGQISSEVPQNLSASRPQDRQFILSSKKLLLSDSGFYLCAWSPGTGRQLQHFGDGTRLSIL.

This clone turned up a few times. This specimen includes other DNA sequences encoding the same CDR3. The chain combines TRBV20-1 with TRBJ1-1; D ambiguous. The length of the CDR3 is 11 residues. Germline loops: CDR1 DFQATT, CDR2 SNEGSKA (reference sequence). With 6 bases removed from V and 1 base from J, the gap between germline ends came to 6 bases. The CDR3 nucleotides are TGCAGTGCAAGGGAGAACACTGAAGCTTTCTTT. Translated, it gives CSARENTEAFF.

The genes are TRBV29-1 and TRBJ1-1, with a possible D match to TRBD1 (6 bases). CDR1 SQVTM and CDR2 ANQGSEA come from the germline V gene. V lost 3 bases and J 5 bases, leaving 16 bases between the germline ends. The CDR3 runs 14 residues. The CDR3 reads CSVDQGRVGTEAFF. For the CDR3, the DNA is TGCAGCGTTGATCAGGGGCGAGTAGGGACTGAAGCTTTCTTT.

The CDR3 DNA sequence: TGTGCCAGCAGTGAAAGGGTAGGGTTATACGAGCAGTACTTC. Translated: CASSERVGLYEQYF. This sequence joins TRBV2 and TRBJ2-7; D unclear. The germline V and J ends were trimmed by 2 bases and 4 bases, with 12 bases remaining between them. The germline CDR1 and CDR2 sequences are SNHLY and FYNNEI. This CDR3 has 14 amino acids.

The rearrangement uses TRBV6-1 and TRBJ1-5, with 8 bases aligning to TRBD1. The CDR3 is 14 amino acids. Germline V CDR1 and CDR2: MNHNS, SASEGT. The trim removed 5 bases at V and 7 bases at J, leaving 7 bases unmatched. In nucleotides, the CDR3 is TGTGCCAGCAGTTTGACAGGGGCCGAGCAGCCCCAGCATTTT. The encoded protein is CASSLTGAEQPQHF.